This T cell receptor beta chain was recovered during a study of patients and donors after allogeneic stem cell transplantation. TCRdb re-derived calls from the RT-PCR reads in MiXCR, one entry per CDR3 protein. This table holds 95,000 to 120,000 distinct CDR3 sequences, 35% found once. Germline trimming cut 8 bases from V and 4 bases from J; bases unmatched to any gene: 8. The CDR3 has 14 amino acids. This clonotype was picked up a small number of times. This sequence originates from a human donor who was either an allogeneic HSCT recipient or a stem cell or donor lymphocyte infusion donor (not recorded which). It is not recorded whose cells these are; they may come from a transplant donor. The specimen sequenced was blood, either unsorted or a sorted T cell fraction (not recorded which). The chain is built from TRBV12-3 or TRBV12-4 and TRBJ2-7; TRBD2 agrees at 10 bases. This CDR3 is CASGRLAGVYEQYF. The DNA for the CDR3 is TGTGCCAGCGGGAGGCTAGCGGGAGTTTACGAGCAGTACTTC.